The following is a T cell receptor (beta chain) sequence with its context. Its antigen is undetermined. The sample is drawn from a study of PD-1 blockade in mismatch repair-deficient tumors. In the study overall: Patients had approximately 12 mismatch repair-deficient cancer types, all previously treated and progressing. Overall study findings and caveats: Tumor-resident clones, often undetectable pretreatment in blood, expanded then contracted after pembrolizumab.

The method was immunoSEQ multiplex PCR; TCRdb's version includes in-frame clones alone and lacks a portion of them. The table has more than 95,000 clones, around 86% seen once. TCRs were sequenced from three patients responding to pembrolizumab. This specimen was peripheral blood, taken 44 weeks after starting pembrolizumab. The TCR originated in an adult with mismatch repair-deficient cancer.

CDR3 region: CASGPRDSNQPQHF. The CDR3 bases are TGTGCTAGTGGTCCGAGGGATAGCAATCAGCCCCAGCATTTT. The chain recombines TRBV12-5 with TRBJ1-5, with D uncertain. Germline CDR1 LGHNT, CDR2 FRNRAP. Trimming shortened V by 5 bases and J by 0 bases, and 8 bases separated the two germline ends. The CDR3 runs 14 residues.